The source of this TCR beta chain is a study of OX40 agonist ivuxolimab in advanced cancers. Clones were read by immunoSEQ multiplex PCR, and TCRdb kept only the in-frame ones, dropping some. Of about 46,000 clones in the sample, under 90% were seen once. The CDR3 length is 16 residues. The V and J genes are TRBV21-1 and TRBJ1-6; the listed D gene, TRBD1, was not tested against the DNA. TRBV21-1 constitutes a pseudogene. The source material was CD4+ or CD8+ T cells sorted from blood, sampled in a trial of the OX40 agonist ivuxolimab. The TCR sequence derives from an adult with an advanced solid tumor such as melanoma, head and neck, liver or kidney cancer. The chain's CDR3 is CASSKVETGHNSPLHF. DNA of the CDR3: TGTGCCAGCAGCAAAGTGGAGACAGGGCATAATTCACCCCTCCACTTT.